This T cell receptor beta chain was sequenced in a study of blood T cells in healthy people across ages. Study findings and constraints: Whereas aged donors had fewer naive CD4+ cells, long-lived donors had more of them and higher diversity.

In the case of this clonotype: Antigen unknown.

V was clipped by 5 bases and J by 5 bases; unmatched bases: 9. Germline-derived CDR1 and CDR2 are MNHEY and SMNVEV (reference sequence). This CDR3 is built from 15 residues. With a J-beta primer mix and a sample-barcoded 5' primer, a second PCR ran about 6 to 11 cycles. All cDNA molecules were each tagged by a template-switch adaptor with 12 random nucleotides. TCRdb independently ran MiXCR on the 5' RACE reads; one entry per CDR3 protein. The sample gives some 1,800,000 distinct CDR3 sequences, around 40% of which show up once; roughly 23% is in the top ten. This rearrangement joins TRBV27 to TRBJ2-7, with TRBD1 identical over 10 bases. This TCR derives from a human donor in good health. Sequenced input: blood. The CDR3 loop is CASSGVGQGPHEQYF. The CDR3 DNA is TGTGCCAGCAGTGGAGTGGGACAGGGGCCCCACGAGCAGTACTTC.